Listed below are T cell receptor beta chains from one sample, sequenced in a study of vaccination effects on CD4 cells after COVID-19. Produced via immunoSEQ multiplex PCR; TCRdb's table is partial and in-frame only. The sample contains 45,000 or so clones, under 80% of which appear only once. What these receptors recognize is not known. The source material was CD4+ T cells from PBMCs cultured without peptide, sampled after COVID-19 vaccination. Receptors originate from a human donor who received a COVID-19 vaccine. The CDR3 runs from the conserved cysteine through the conserved F or W. A D gene is named only where the DNA matches it firmly. A clone size is listed for some rows: how often the clone was seen (once, few, many), or a class if it is expanded.

v_gene: TRBV3-1/TRBV3-2
d_gene: TRBD2
len: 15
abundance: -
j_gene: TRBJ2-1
CDR3aa: CASSPSGGSYNEQFF
CDR3nt: TGTGCCAGCAGCCCCAGCGGGGGGTCATACAATGAGCAGTTCTTC

v_gene: TRBV7-9
d_gene: -
len: 14
abundance: -
j_gene: TRBJ1-2
CDR3aa: CASSLVEGVGGYTF
CDR3nt: TGTGCCAGCAGCTTAGTCGAGGGTGTAGGTGGCTACACCTTC

v_gene: TRBV20-1
d_gene: TRBD1
len: 14
abundance: -
j_gene: TRBJ1-5
CDR3aa: CSASRQGRGQPQHF
CDR3nt: TGCAGTGCTAGTAGACAGGGCAGGGGTCAGCCCCAGCATTTT

v_gene: TRBV21-1
d_gene: -
len: 15
abundance: -
j_gene: TRBJ1-2
CDR3aa: CASSARQGRSYGYTF
CDR3nt: TGTGCCAGCAGCGCGAGACAGGGGAGGAGTTATGGCTACACCTTC

v_gene: TRBV10-2
d_gene: -
len: 13
abundance: -
j_gene: TRBJ1-5
CDR3aa: CASSERGNQPQHF
CDR3nt: TGCGCCAGCAGTGAGCGGGGCAATCAGCCCCAGCATTTT

v_gene: TRBV4-1
d_gene: -
len: 13
abundance: -
j_gene: TRBJ1-2
CDR3aa: CASRAGGFGGYTF
CDR3nt: TGCGCCAGCAGGGCCGGGGGATTCGGGGGCTACACCTTC

v_gene: TRBV7-5
d_gene: -
len: 15
abundance: few
j_gene: TRBJ2-4
CDR3aa: CARSLATGSKNIQYF
CDR3nt: TGTGCCAGAAGCTTAGCAACAGGGTCCAAAAACATTCAGTACTTC

v_gene: TRBV16
d_gene: -
len: 16
abundance: -
j_gene: TRBJ2-2
CDR3aa: CASSQSSWEVTGELFF
CDR3nt: TGTGCCAGCAGCCAATCGTCTTGGGAGGTCACCGGGGAGCTGTTTTTT

v_gene: TRBV5-1
d_gene: TRBD2
len: 15
abundance: -
j_gene: TRBJ2-5
CDR3aa: CASSPSTSGKETQYF
CDR3nt: TGCGCCAGCAGCCCTTCGACTAGCGGGAAAGAGACCCAGTACTTC

v_gene: TRBV2
d_gene: -
len: 13
abundance: -
j_gene: TRBJ2-7
CDR3aa: CASSGTFEYEQYF
CDR3nt: TGTGCCAGCAGTGGTACATTTGAGTACGAGCAGTACTTC

v_gene: TRBV18
d_gene: -
len: 13
abundance: -
j_gene: TRBJ1-2
CDR3aa: CASSPSRTSGYTF
CDR3nt: TGTGCCAGCTCACCGTCCCGGACGAGTGGCTACACCTTC

v_gene: TRBV5-8
d_gene: -
len: 15
abundance: few
j_gene: TRBJ2-1
CDR3aa: CASSGMGYSYNEQFF
CDR3nt: TGTGCCAGCAGCGGGATGGGGTACTCCTACAATGAGCAGTTCTTC

v_gene: TRBV7-6
d_gene: -
len: 16
abundance: -
j_gene: TRBJ2-5
CDR3aa: CASSPGTITLQETQYF
CDR3nt: TGTGCCAGCAGCCCGGGGACAATCACGCTCCAAGAGACCCAGTACTTC

v_gene: TRBV5-8
d_gene: -
len: 14
abundance: -
j_gene: TRBJ1-4
CDR3aa: CASSLGQLNEKLFF
CDR3nt: TGTGCCAGCAGCTTGGGACAGCTTAATGAAAAACTGTTTTTT

v_gene: TRBV19
d_gene: -
len: 16
abundance: -
j_gene: TRBJ2-1
CDR3aa: CASRPEGVYTNNEQFF
CDR3nt: TGTGCCAGTAGGCCAGAAGGTGTTTATACTAACAATGAGCAGTTCTTC

v_gene: TRBV9
d_gene: -
len: 14
abundance: -
j_gene: TRBJ2-7
CDR3aa: CASSVGPTTYEQYF
CDR3nt: TGTGCCAGCAGCGTAGGTCCTACAACCTACGAGCAGTACTTC

v_gene: TRBV18
d_gene: -
len: 13
abundance: -
j_gene: TRBJ1-1
CDR3aa: CASSPQGPGEAFF
CDR3nt: TGTGCCAGCTCACCACAAGGGCCTGGTGAAGCTTTCTTT

v_gene: TRBV6-5
d_gene: -
len: 15
abundance: -
j_gene: TRBJ2-4
CDR3aa: CASSYSPLAKNIQYF
CDR3nt: TGTGCCAGCAGTTACTCCCCCCTAGCCAAAAACATTCAGTACTTC

v_gene: TRBV7-9
d_gene: TRBD2
len: 16
abundance: -
j_gene: TRBJ2-7
CDR3aa: CASSPTLGAGVYEQYF
CDR3nt: TGTGCCAGCAGCCCTACCCTAGGGGCGGGAGTGTACGAGCAGTACTTC

v_gene: TRBV3-1/TRBV3-2
d_gene: TRBD2
len: 18
abundance: -
j_gene: TRBJ2-3
CDR3aa: CASSRQGLAGPSTDTQYF
CDR3nt: TGTGCCAGCAGCCGACAGGGACTAGCGGGACCTAGCACAGATACGCAGTATTTT

v_gene: TRBV6-6
d_gene: -
len: 18
abundance: -
j_gene: TRBJ2-2
CDR3aa: CASSQATSFAWRTGELFF
CDR3nt: TGTGCCAGCAGTCAGGCCACCAGTTTTGCCTGGCGGACCGGGGAGCTGTTTTTT

v_gene: TRBV24-1
d_gene: -
len: 13
abundance: -
j_gene: TRBJ1-5
CDR3aa: CATSEQVGQPQHF
CDR3nt: TGTGCCACCAGTGAGCAGGTGGGTCAGCCCCAGCATTTT

v_gene: TRBV7-9
d_gene: -
len: 15
abundance: -
j_gene: TRBJ1-5
CDR3aa: CASSLQGHENQPQHF
CDR3nt: TGTGCCAGCAGCTTACAGGGGCACGAGAATCAGCCCCAGCATTTT

v_gene: TRBV25-1
d_gene: -
len: 12
abundance: -
j_gene: TRBJ2-5
CDR3aa: CASREDTETQYF
CDR3nt: TGTGCCAGCAGGGAAGATACGGAGACCCAGTACTTC

v_gene: TRBV27
d_gene: -
len: 15
abundance: -
j_gene: TRBJ2-1
CDR3aa: CASSFLAGTYNEQFF
CDR3nt: TGTGCCAGCAGTTTCCTCGCGGGAACCTACAATGAGCAGTTCTTC

v_gene: TRBV7-2
d_gene: -
len: 12
abundance: -
j_gene: TRBJ1-2
CDR3aa: CASSLVGLGYTF
CDR3nt: TGTGCCAGCAGCTTAGTTGGATTGGGCTACACCTTC

v_gene: TRBV30
d_gene: -
len: 12
abundance: once
j_gene: TRBJ1-1
CDR3aa: CACTVRDTEAFF
CDR3nt: TGTGCCTGCACAGTGCGTGACACTGAAGCTTTCTTT